This T cell receptor beta chain was identified in a study of beta chain features in type 1 diabetes (dated by TCRdb to 2016 to 2019). Study-wide context: No differences in mean age, gender distribution, total cell number or subset yield were found between patients and healthy donors. A total of some 100,000,000 sorted cells were examined across all samples, and the number of cells per subset was strongly correlated with RNA yield. In the study, TCRB repertoires of sorted circulating CD4+ T cell subsets from recently diagnosed type 1 diabetes patients were compared with those of matched healthy donors. Regulatory and stem cell-like memory subsets were obtained from only 8 patients and about 8 healthy donors, while naive and central memory subsets were obtained from all 28 donors. General findings and caveats noted by the study authors: Sequencing cDNA rather than genomic DNA could over-represent highly expressing activated cells, although activation and CD3 levels did not differ between groups. Patients with type 1 diabetes made fewer insertions and deleted more nucleotides at VDJ recombination sites, implying thymic rearrangement abnormalities. Naive, central memory and regulatory TCRB repertoires appeared to be more alike among patients than among healthy donors. PCR may preferentially amplify shorter templates, but because patient and control samples were amplified and corrected together, any resulting skew would affect both groups equally. Type 1 diabetes patients showed a moderate but significant shortening of TCRB CDR3 length in all four CD4+ subsets. Only small numbers of individuals were included in the HLA sub-analyses, which left unresolved whether HLA type had any influence on TCRB rearrangement.

From each donor, a single peripheral blood sample of approximately 120 mL on average was drawn into heparinised tubes. Using a panel that included CD45RO, CCR7, CD25, CD127, CD95 and CD27, naive, central memory, regulatory and stem cell-like memory CD4+ T cells were sorted on a BD FACSAria II. All sorted populations exceeded 95% purity. PBMCs were isolated immediately by Lymphoprep density gradient centrifugation and stained directly without culture. So that batch effects would be minimized, each experiment stained and sorted samples in pairs, pairing one healthy donor with one patient. The CDR3 starts with the cysteine, ends with the phenylalanine, and has 14 residues. Only CDR3 DNA remains: 42 bases, in frame from the first base. The CDR1 and CDR2 encoded by the germline V gene are SGHAT and FQNNGV. V has 5 bases trimmed and J has 7 bases trimmed; junction bases matching no gene number 8. On this clone: Its antigen is unknown. Base qualities are not provided; no much larger clone lies one nucleotide away.

The entire isolated RNA was reverse transcribed using the High Capacity cDNA Reverse Transcription Kit, and thus expressed TCRB transcripts were sequenced. Naive, central memory and regulatory T cell samples underwent deep immunoSEQ sequencing, averaging approximately 3.3 million total reads per sample. Sorted cells were lysed in RLT buffer and RNA was extracted with DNase-treated RNeasy Micro or Mini kits, depending on cell number. Each cell subset was processed on its own to prevent cross-contamination, while patient and healthy donor samples were processed together. The immunoSEQ multiplex PCR was used to amplify TCRB sequences from cDNA, yielding 87-bp fragments that span the CDR3 region. Amplicons were sequenced on the Illumina HiSeq platform. For the original study's pipeline: PCR bias was computationally corrected using synthetic template baselines, reads within Hamming distance 2 were collapsed, and singletons that could not be merged were discarded. By aligning reads against IMGT, V, D and J genes, CDR3 length, and insertions or deletions at six rearrangement sites were assigned. Within each subset, clonotype counts were normalized to sorted cell number, after which true diversity and Gini coefficients were computed with the tcR R package. The overlap coefficient, calculated on TCRB nucleotide sequences, was used to quantify repertoire sharing. TCRdb re-hosts the immuneACCESS table, in-frame sequences only. Its copies lack some clones; in the studies checked, an unresolved V gene accounts for under half of them, and the cause for the rest is not known. D and trimming were read from the DNA, whereas the V and J calls and clone size are those reported in that table. Recorded for this sample are 250,000 to 350,000 clones; about 15% of them occurred a single time. The top ten hold approximately 7% of the sample.

This receptor chain uses TRBV11-2 and TRBJ1-2; the junction holds 9 bases that match TRBD1. This clonotype originated in a man between 25 and 39 years old in good health. The sample consisted of central memory CD4+ T cells from blood. The DNA sequence is TGTGCCAGCAGCCGTGACAGGGGGAAGGGTGGCTACACCTTC. It specifies CASSRDRGKGGYTF. With the portions outside the CDR3 filled from the reference TRBV11-2 and TRBJ1-2 genes, the complete variable region becomes EAGVAQSPRYKIIEKRQSVAFWCNPISGHATLYWYQQILGQGPKLLIQFQNNGVVDDSQLPKDRFSAERLKGVDSTLKIQPAKLEDSAVYLCASSRDRGKGGYTFGSGTRLTVV.